Presented here are 16 T cell receptor beta chains from one specimen sequenced in a study of OX40 agonist ivuxolimab in advanced cancers. Using immunoSEQ multiplex PCR, the repertoire was profiled, and TCRdb retains in-frame clones only, with some absent. This table holds fewer than 70,000 clones, approximately 87% found once. The material was CD4+ or CD8+ T cells sorted from blood, obtained in a trial of the OX40 agonist ivuxolimab. All receptors derive from an adult with an advanced solid tumor such as melanoma, head and neck, liver or kidney cancer.

The CDR3: CAWSVYGLAAEQYF. Here the CDR3 DNA reads TGTGCCTGGAGTGTATATGGACTAGCAGCCGAGCAGTACTTC. This sequence joins TRBV30 and TRBJ2-7; 8 nucleotides line up with TRBD2. V gave up 0 bases and J gave up 6 bases; unmatched junction bases: 7. Germline lookup yields CDR1 GTSNPN and CDR2 SVGIG (reference sequence). The CDR3 is 14 residues long.

This chain joins TRBV2 and TRBJ2-5, with D perhaps matching TRBD2 (8 bases). V was shortened by 5 bases and J by 5 bases, with 21 bases between the two germline ends. Germline loops: CDR1 SNHLY, CDR2 FYNNEI. There are 16 residues in the CDR3. CDR3 bases: TGTGCCAGCAGTATTTCGGGAGGGGGCGCGGGGGAGACCCAGTACTTC. Its protein is CASSISGGGAGETQYF.

The V and J genes are TRBV12-5 and TRBJ2-3, with no clear D. The CDR3 loop spans 12 amino acids. The ends were cut back, 7 bases at V and 5 bases at J, with 10 bases in the middle. CDR1 is LGHNT, CDR2 FRNRAP, per germline. CDR3 DNA sequence: TGTGCTAGTGTTATCCAAGGAGATACGCAGTATTTT. Translated: CASVIQGDTQYF.

V and J are TRBV7-9 and TRBJ1-2, with 10 bases fitting TRBD1. Germline CDR1 reads SEHNR; CDR2 reads FQNEAQ (reference sequence). The CDR3 spans 15 residues. With V trimmed by 1 base and J by 8 bases, 7 bases remained unmatched. The CDR3 loop reads CASSLEYDRGRGYTF. In DNA, the CDR3 is TGTGCCAGCAGCTTAGAATATGACAGGGGGCGCGGCTACACCTTC.

The chain links TRBV30 to TRBJ1-5, with D possibly matching TRBD1 (5 bases). V was pared by 0 bases and J by 6 bases, with 9 bases between. The CDR3 runs 13 residues. From germline, CDR1 is GTSNPN and CDR2 SVGIG (reference sequence). CDR3 sequence (DNA): TGTGCCTGGAGTGTAGAGGGGATTCAGCCCCAGCATTTT. This gives the protein CAWSVEGIQPQHF.

This clone showed up just once. This chain links TRBV25-1 with TRBJ2-1, with 9 bases fitting TRBD1. In germline, CDR1 is MGHDK, CDR2 SYGVNS. J was trimmed by 5 bases and V by 3 bases; bases with no gene match: 8. This CDR3 has 16 amino acids. The CDR3 spells CASSDQSGTGNNEQFF. DNA for the CDR3: TGTGCCAGCAGTGATCAGTCCGGGACAGGGAACAATGAGCAGTTCTTC.

This rearrangement joins TRBV19 to TRBJ1-2, with D unclear. The CDR3 is 12 residues long. The germline V and J ends were trimmed by 8 bases and 3 bases, with 10 bases remaining between them. Germline CDR1 is LNHDA and CDR2 is SQIVND (reference sequence). CDR3 protein: CASRGQYYGYTF. In DNA, the CDR3 is TGTGCCAGTCGAGGGCAGTACTATGGCTACACCTTC.

This clone occurred once. The V and J genes are TRBV6-5 and TRBJ1-4; no firm D call. Germline loops: CDR1 MNHEY, CDR2 SVGAGI. This CDR3 has 15 residues. Trimming took 0 bases from V and 8 from J, leaving 13 bases between them. The CDR3 loop is CASSYSITSREKLFF. The CDR3 region has the DNA TGTGCCAGCAGTTACTCGATTACCAGCAGGGAAAAACTGTTTTTT.

The chain carries TRBV7-2 and TRBJ2-7, with 11 bases that match TRBD2. CDR1 is SGHTA, CDR2 FQGNSA, per germline. The CDR3 extends over 14 amino acids. With V trimmed by 5 bases and J by 7 bases, 7 bases remained unmatched. CDR3 coding DNA: TGTGCCAGCAGCAAGACTAGCGGGACGGGGGAGCAGTACTTC. Protein: CASSKTSGTGEQYF.

The chain combines TRBV20-1 with TRBJ2-4, with D tentatively TRBD1 (5 bases). V was shortened by 2 bases and J by 7 bases, with 6 bases between the two germline ends. In germline, CDR1 is DFQATT, CDR2 SNEGSKA (reference sequence). This CDR3 region has 11 residues. DNA of the CDR3: TGCAGTGCTAGAAGGGGTAACATTCAGTACTTC. Translating gives CSARRGNIQYF.

The chain joins TRBV29-1 to TRBJ1-1; no clear D. The germline V and J ends were trimmed by 7 bases and 2 bases, with 14 bases remaining between them. Germline V gene data show CDR1 as SQVTM and CDR2 as ANQGSEA. The CDR3 is 13 residues long. The CDR3 is CSGGVRDNTEAFF. The CDR3 bases are TGCAGCGGCGGGGTCCGGGATAACACTGAAGCTTTCTTT. The complete variable domain, with remaining parts taken from reference TRBV29-1 and TRBJ1-1, reads SAVISQKPSRDICQRGTSLTIQCQVDSQVTMMFWYRQQPGQSLTLIATANQGSEATYESGFVIDKFPISRPNLTFSTLTVSNMSPEDSSIYLCSGGVRDNTEAFFGQGTRLTVV.

This rearrangement joins TRBV5-1 to TRBJ2-3, with D tentatively TRBD1 (5 bases). CDR3 length: 15 residues. The V gene's germline CDR1 is SGHRS and CDR2 YFSETQ. The germline V and J ends were trimmed by 0 bases and 3 bases, with 11 bases remaining between them. DNA for the CDR3: TGCGCCAGCAGCTTGGCTCAGGGTCTGACAGATACGCAGTATTTT. Residues: CASSLAQGLTDTQYF.

The rearrangement uses TRBV6-5 and TRBJ1-1, with D perhaps matching TRBD1 (5 bases). Germline values: CDR1 MNHEY, CDR2 SVGAGI. V was trimmed by 2 bases and J by 6 bases, leaving 10 bases between them. The CDR3 covers 13 residues. CDR3: CASSYQGRPEAFF. The CDR3 DNA follows: TGTGCCAGCAGTTACCAGGGACGTCCTGAAGCTTTCTTT.

This sequence joins TRBV2 and TRBJ1-6; 7 bases align to TRBD1. Germline CDR1 and CDR2: SNHLY and FYNNEI. Losses at the gene ends were 5 bases for V and 7 bases for J; bases not matched to a gene: 8. The CDR3 runs 15 residues. The CDR3 sequence is CASSQQGWGNSPLHF. The CDR3 nucleotides read TGTGCCAGCAGTCAACAGGGGTGGGGAAATTCACCCCTCCACTTT. Looking up the rest from reference TRBV2 and TRBJ1-6 gives the full variable domain: EPEVTQTPSHQVTQMGQEVILRCVPISNHLYFYWYRQILGQKVEFLVSFYNNEISEKSEIFDDQFSVERPDGSNFTLKIRSTKLEDSAMYFCASSQQGWGNSPLHFGNGTRLTVT.

V usage is TRBV27 and J usage is TRBJ1-2; 7 bases fit TRBD1. J lost 8 bases, V lost 2 bases, and 5 bases had no gene match. The CDR3 sequence is 13 residues long. Germline assignment: CDR1 MNHEY and CDR2 SMNVEV (reference sequence). The CDR3 here is CASSLRAGGGYTF. The CDR3, as DNA: TGTGCCAGCAGTTTAAGGGCAGGGGGGGGCTACACCTTC.

The sample holds a few counts of this clone. The chain is built from TRBV5-1 and TRBJ2-7; either TRBD1 or TRBD2 may supply D (5 bases each). This CDR3 comprises 15 residues. Trimming cost V 4 bases and J 0 bases, with 14 bases left between them. The germline gives CDR1 SGHRS, CDR2 YFSETQ. CDR3 coding DNA: TGCGCCAGCAGCGACCCCGGGACGGACTCCTACGAGCAGTACTTC. It translates to CASSDPGTDSYEQYF.